The clone carrying this T cell receptor beta chain showed up just once. The data stem from a study of control samples from healthy donors and cancer patients. Germline CDR1 reads SGDLS; CDR2 reads YYNGEE. Unmatched junction bases numbered 1, after V lost 3 bases and J lost 1 base. CDR3 length: 14 amino acids. Assay: immunoSEQ multiplex PCR; the TCRdb copy retains only in-frame clones and omits some. Of approximately 150,000 clones listed, 91% were seen once; the top ten hold under 4%. Input material: blood. The V call is TRBV9, the J call TRBJ2-7; 10 bases fit TRBD1. This clonotype was obtained from a young man in good health. The CDR3 DNA reads TGTGCCAGCAGCGGGGGACAGGGGTCCTACGAGCAGTACTTC. The encoded protein is CASSGGQGSYEQYF.